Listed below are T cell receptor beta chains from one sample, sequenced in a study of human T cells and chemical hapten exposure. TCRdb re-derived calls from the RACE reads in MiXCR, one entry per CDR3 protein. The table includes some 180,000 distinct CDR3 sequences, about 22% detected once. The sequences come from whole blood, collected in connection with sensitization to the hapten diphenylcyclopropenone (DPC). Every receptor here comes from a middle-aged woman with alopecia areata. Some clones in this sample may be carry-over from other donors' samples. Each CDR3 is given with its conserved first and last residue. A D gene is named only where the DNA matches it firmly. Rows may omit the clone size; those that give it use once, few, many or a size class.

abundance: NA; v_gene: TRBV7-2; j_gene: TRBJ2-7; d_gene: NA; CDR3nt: TGTGCCAGCAGCTCCCGTCCAGGGTCGACCTACGAGCAGTACTTC; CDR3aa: CASSSRPGSTYEQYF
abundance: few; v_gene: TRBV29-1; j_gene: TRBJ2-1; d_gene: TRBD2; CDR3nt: TGCAGCGTTGAAGGGTCTAGCGGGAGGAACAATGAGCAGTTCTTC; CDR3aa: CSVEGSSGRNNEQFF
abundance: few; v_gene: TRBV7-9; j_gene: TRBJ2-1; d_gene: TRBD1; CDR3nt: TGTGCCAGCAGCCCAGGGACAGACAATGAGCAGTTCTTC; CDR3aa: CASSPGTDNEQFF
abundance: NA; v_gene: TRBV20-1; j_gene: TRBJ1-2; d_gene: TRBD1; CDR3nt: TGCAGTGCTAGCGACAGGGGGCGGAGGGATAACTATGGCTACACCTTC; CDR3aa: CSASDRGRRDNYGYTF
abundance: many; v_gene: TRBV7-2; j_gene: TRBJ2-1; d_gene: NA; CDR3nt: TGTGCCAGCAGCTTCCGGCAGGCCACTGAGCAGTTCTTC; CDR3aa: CASSFRQATEQFF
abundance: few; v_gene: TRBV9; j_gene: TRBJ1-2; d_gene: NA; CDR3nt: TGTGCCAGCAGCGTAGATGACACCGCTTACTATGGCTACACCTTC; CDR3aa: CASSVDDTAYYGYTF
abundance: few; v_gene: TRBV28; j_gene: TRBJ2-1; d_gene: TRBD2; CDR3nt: TGTGCCAGCAGTTCGACTAGCGGGAGCTCCTACAATGAGCAGTTCTTC; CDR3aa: CASSSTSGSSYNEQFF
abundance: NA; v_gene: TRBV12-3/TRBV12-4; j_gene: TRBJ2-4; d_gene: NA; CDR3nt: TGTGCCAGCAGCCAGGGCGTAGACATTCAGTACTTC; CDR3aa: CASSQGVDIQYF
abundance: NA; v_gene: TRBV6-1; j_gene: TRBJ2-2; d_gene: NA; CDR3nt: TGTGCCAGCAGTGAAGCGCTTCTAGCGAACACCGGGGAGCTGTTTTTT; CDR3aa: CASSEALLANTGELFF
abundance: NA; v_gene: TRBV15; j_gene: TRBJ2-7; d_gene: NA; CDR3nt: TGTGCCACCAGCAGACAGGGTTCCTACGAGCAGTACTTC; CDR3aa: CATSRQGSYEQYF
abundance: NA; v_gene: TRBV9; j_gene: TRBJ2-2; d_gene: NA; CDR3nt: TGTGCCAGCAATCCAACCGGGTTTCGGGACACCGGGGAGCTGTTTTTT; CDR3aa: CASNPTGFRDTGELFF
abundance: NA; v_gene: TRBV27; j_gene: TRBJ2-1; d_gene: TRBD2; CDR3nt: TGTGCCAGCGGACTAGCGGACTCCTACAATGAGCAGTTCTTC; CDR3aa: CASGLADSYNEQFF
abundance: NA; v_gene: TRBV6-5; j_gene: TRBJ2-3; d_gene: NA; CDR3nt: TGTGCCAGCGGCCAGAGTAGGCGCACAGATACGCAGTATTTT; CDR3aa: CASGQSRRTDTQYF
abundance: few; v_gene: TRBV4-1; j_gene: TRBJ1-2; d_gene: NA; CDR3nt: TGCGCCAGCAGCCAAGAAATAGTACAAACTAACTATGGCTACACCTTC; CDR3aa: CASSQEIVQTNYGYTF
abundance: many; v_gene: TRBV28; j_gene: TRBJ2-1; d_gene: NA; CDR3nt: TGTGCCAGCAGTTTAGTGGGCGGGAACACCGACAATGAGCAGTTCTTC; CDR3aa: CASSLVGGNTDNEQFF
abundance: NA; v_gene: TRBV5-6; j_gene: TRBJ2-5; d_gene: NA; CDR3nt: TGTGCCAACAGCTTGGACGGGCAAGAGACCCAGTACTTC; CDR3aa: CANSLDGQETQYF
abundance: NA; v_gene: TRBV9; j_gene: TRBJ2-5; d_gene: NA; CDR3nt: TGTGCCAGCAGCGTTCCGTGTCTAGGGGTTCGGTGGGAGACCCAGTACTTC; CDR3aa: CASSVPCLGVRWETQYF
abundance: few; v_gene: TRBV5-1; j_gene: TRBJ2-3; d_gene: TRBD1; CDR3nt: TGCGCCAGCAGCTCGTTCGTAACCGGGACAGCTAGCACAGATACGCAGTATTTT; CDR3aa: CASSSFVTGTASTDTQYF
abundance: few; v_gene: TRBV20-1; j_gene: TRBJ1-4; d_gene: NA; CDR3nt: TGCAGTGCTAGCAGGACAACTAATGAAAAACTGTTTTTT; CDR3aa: CSASRTTNEKLFF
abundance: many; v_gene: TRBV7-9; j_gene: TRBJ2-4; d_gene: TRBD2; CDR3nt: TGTGCCAGCAGCGCCGGGACTAACCCGTTTGGCAAAAACATTCAGTACTTC; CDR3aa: CASSAGTNPFGKNIQYF
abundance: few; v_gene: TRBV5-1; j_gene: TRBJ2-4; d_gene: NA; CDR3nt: TGCGCCAGCAGAGACGTCGGTGCGCCAAACATTCAGTACTTC; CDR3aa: CASRDVGAPNIQYF
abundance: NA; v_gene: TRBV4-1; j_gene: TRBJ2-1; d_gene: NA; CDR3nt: TGCGCCAGCAGCCAAGATGTATTAGGGGGCGGGGGAAATGAGCAGTTCTTC; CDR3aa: CASSQDVLGGGGNEQFF
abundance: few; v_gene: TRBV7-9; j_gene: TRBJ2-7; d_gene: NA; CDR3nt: TGTGCCAGCAGTCCCCCCGCGGCCTACGAGCAGTACTTC; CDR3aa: CASSPPAAYEQYF
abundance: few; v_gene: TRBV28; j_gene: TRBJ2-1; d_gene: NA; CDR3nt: TGTGCCAGCACCGCGTCAGCGGAAAGGAGCAATGAGCAGTTCTTC; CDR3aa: CASTASAERSNEQFF
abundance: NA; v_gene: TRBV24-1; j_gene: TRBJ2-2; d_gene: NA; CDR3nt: TGTGCCACCAGTGAACGACGAAACACCGGGGAGCTGTTTTTT; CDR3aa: CATSERRNTGELFF
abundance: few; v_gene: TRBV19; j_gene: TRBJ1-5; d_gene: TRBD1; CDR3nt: TGTGCCAGTAGTATAAGACAGGGGGCCTATCAGCCCCAGCATTTT; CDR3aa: CASSIRQGAYQPQHF
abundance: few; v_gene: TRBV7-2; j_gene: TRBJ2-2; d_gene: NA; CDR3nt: TGTGCCAGCAGCTTAGAACAGCCGTTGAACACCGGGGAGCTGTTTTTT; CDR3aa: CASSLEQPLNTGELFF
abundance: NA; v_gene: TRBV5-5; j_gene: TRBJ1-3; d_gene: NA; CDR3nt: TGTGCCAGCAGCCGGGGGGCAGACTCTGGAAACACCATATATTTT; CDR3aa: CASSRGADSGNTIYF
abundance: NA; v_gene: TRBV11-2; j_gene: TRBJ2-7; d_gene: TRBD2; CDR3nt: TGTGCCAGCAGCTTAGGGGCTAGCGGGGGCCGAAGAGCGCAGTACTTC; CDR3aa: CASSLGASGGRRAQYF
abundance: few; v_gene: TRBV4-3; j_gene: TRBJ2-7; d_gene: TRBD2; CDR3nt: TGCGCCAGCAGCCAAACGCTAGCGGGATCCTACGAGCAGTACTTC; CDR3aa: CASSQTLAGSYEQYF
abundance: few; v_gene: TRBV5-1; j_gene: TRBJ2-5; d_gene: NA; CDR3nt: TGCGCCAGCAACCCTTTCACCGGGACCCAGTACTTC; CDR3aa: CASNPFTGTQYF
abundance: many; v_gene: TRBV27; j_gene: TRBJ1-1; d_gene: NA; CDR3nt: TGTGCCAGCAGTTTGTACTACGGGGGAAACACTGAAGCTTTCTTT; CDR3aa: CASSLYYGGNTEAFF
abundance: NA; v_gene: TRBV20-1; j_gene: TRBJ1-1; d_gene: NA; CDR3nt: TGCAGTGCGGTAAGGGACGGTTGGGGATTGAACACTGAAGCTTTCTTT; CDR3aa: CSAVRDGWGLNTEAFF
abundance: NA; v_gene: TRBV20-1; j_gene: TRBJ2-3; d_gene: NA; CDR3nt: TGCAGTGCCAGGAGAGCGTGGAATACGCAGTATTTT; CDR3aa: CSARRAWNTQYF
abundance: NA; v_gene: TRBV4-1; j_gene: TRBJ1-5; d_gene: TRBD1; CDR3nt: TGCGCCAGCAGCCTCCGGGACAGGGACAATCAGCCCCAGCATTTT; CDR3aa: CASSLRDRDNQPQHF
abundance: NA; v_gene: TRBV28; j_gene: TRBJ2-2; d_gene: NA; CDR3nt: TGTGCCAGCACCCAGGGAGGGGGCGGCGACACCGGGGAGCTGTTTTTT; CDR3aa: CASTQGGGGDTGELFF
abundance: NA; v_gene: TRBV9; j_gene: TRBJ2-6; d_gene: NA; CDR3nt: TGTGCCAGCAGCGTATATCGGAGCGGCCAAGGGCCCAACGTCCTGACTTTC; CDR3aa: CASSVYRSGQGPNVLTF
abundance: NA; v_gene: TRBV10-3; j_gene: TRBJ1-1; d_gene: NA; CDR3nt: TGTGCCATCAGTGAGGCCCGGGGAAGGAACACTGAAGCTTTCTTT; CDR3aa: CAISEARGRNTEAFF
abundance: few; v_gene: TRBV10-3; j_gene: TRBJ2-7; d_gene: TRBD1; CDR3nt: TGTGCCATCAGTGATGGGGATCGGACAGGGCCGTACTTC; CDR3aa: CAISDGDRTGPYF
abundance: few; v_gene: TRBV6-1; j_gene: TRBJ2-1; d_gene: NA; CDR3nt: TGTGCCAGCAGTGAAGCTCGTGGAGTTATGCAGTTCTTC; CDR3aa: CASSEARGVMQFF
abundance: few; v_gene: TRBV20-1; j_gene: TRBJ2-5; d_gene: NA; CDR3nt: TGCAGTGCCATAGCCCTAACAGGGTCCCAAGAGACCCAGTACTTC; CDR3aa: CSAIALTGSQETQYF
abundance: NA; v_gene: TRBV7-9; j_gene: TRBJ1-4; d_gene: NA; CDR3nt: TGTGCCAGCAGCACCCTAGAAGGGGGAAAACTGTTTTTT; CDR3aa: CASSTLEGGKLFF
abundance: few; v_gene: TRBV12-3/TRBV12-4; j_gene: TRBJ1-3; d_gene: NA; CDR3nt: TGTGCCACAATGTGGGATGGAAACACCATATATTTT; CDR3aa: CATMWDGNTIYF
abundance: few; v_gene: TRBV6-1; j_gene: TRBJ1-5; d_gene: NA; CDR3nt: TGTGCCAGCAGTGGAGCGGTAAAGGAACCCCAGCATTTT; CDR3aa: CASSGAVKEPQHF
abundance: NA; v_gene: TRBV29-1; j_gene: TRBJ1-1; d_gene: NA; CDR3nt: TGCAGCGTTTTCGGACGGGGAATGAACACTGAAGCTTTCTTT; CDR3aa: CSVFGRGMNTEAFF
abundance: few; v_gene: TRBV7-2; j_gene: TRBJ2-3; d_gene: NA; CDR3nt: TGTGCCAGCAGCTTAGCAGGGTGGGATACGCAGTATTTT; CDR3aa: CASSLAGWDTQYF
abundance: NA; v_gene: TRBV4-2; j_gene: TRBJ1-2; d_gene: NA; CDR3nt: TGTGCCAGCAGCCAAGAAGGCCAGGGCGGTACCACCTTC; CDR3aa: CASSQEGQGGTTF
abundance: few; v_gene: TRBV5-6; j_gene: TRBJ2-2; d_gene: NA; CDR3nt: TGTGCCAGCAGCTCACCTAAGGCCGGGGAGCTGTTTTTT; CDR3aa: CASSSPKAGELFF
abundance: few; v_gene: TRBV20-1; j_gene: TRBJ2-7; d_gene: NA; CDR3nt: TGCAGTGCTAGGCGGGACGGGAGCTCCTACGAGCAGTACTTC; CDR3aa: CSARRDGSSYEQYF
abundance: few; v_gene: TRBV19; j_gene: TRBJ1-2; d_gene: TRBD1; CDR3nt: TGTGCCAGTAGTGCTTTGACAGGGTCTTCTAACTATGGCTACACCTTC; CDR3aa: CASSALTGSSNYGYTF
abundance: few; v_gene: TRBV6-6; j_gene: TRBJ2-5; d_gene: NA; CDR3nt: TGTGCCAGCAGTCTAACAGGGAAGTTGGAGACCCAGTACTTC; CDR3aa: CASSLTGKLETQYF
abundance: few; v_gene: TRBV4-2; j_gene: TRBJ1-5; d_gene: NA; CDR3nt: TGTGCCAGCAGGAAAGAGGCAGGGATCGATCAGCCCCAGCATTTT; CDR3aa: CASRKEAGIDQPQHF